This T cell receptor beta chain was retrieved from a study of T-cell memory formation after mild COVID-19. This clonotype was counted a few times. The CDR3 sequence is 13 residues long. The V end lost 5 bases, the J end lost 8 bases, and 13 bases lay between the germline ends. Each CDR3 protein is one row after TCRdb ran MiXCR on the 5' RACE reads. The table lists hundreds of thousands of distinct CDR3 sequences, 18% of them singletons, with more than 9% in the top ten. The chain joins TRBV12-3 or TRBV12-4 to TRBJ2-1; D not resolved. This TCR derives from an adult woman who had mild COVID-19 (a few samples of this study predate the infection). Cell type and time point are not known. Sequencing was carried out using PBMCs or a T cell subset sorted from them (not recorded which). Written as DNA, the CDR3 is TGTGCCAGCAGTCCGGCCAGCGCCGATGAGCAGTTCTTC. It codes for CASSPASADEQFF.